This paragraph covers one T cell receptor (beta chain) sequence. Its antigen is still unknown. The data were taken from a study of T cells after yellow fever vaccination. Study-wide points: Secondary responses were weaker yet peaked faster, day 5 versus 15. Overall, a small share of clonotypes was seen in both CD4 and CD8 compartments. Post-booster repertoires again held most primary-vaccination clones (about 96% CD4, roughly 88% CD8).

For TCR, cDNA came from 5'RACE template switching, which added a universal primer site and UMIs. TCRdb analysed the 5' RACE reads with MiXCR anew, one entry per CDR3 protein. Among 200,000 to 300,000 distinct CDR3 sequences listed, 13% were seen once. V was trimmed by 0 bases and J by 4 bases, leaving 7 bases between them. The CDR3 loop spans 14 amino acids. Sample: CD4+ T cells sorted from PBMCs, taken 45 days after the yellow fever booster vaccination. This chain connects TRBV12-3 or TRBV12-4 to TRBJ1-5; D ambiguous. The receptor comes from a man younger than 40 who received the YFV17D yellow fever vaccine. The CDR3 nucleotides read TGTGCCAGCAGTTTAGCTCAAGGGAATCAGCCCCAGCATTTT. Translated: CASSLAQGNQPQHF.